These 13 T cell receptor beta chains originate from one sample sequenced in a study of T cell responses to AZD1222 COVID-19 vaccine. Sequencing was performed with immunoSEQ multiplex PCR; in TCRdb, only in-frame clones are kept and a portion is missing. Among 100,000 to 150,000 clones listed, about nine tenths were seen once. The sequencing used peripheral blood, collected 28 days after the second AZD1222 dose. All receptors come from an adult who received the AZD1222 COVID-19 vaccine.

CDR3 protein: CASLPGEKDTQYF. The CDR3 region has the DNA TGTGCCAGCCTGCCGGGGGAGAAAGATACGCAGTATTTT. The chain recombines TRBV7-6 with TRBJ2-3; maybe TRBD2 (6 bases). Germline V gene lookup returns CDR1 SGHVS and CDR2 FNYEAQ. The CDR3 is 13 residues long. The ends were cut back, 8 bases at V and 5 bases at J, with 14 bases in the middle.

This sequence joins TRBV15 and TRBJ1-6, with 7 bases lining up with TRBD1. Germline values: CDR1 LNHNV, CDR2 YYDKDF (reference sequence). The CDR3 is made up of 14 amino acids. The junction had 5 bases not matched to a gene; V was cut back by 4 bases and J by 8 bases. The chain's CDR3 is CATSIEGADSPLHF. The CDR3 DNA reads as TGTGCCACCAGCATTGAGGGGGCGGATTCACCCCTCCACTTT.

The chain employs TRBV6-5 and TRBJ2-7; possibly TRBD2 for D (6 bases). Germline CDR1 reads MNHEY; CDR2 reads SVGAGI. The ends were cut back, 6 bases at V and 1 base at J, with 7 bases in the middle. The CDR3 runs 12 residues. CDR3 in DNA: TGTGCCAGCAGGGAGGGGTCCTACGAGCAGTACTTC. Translated, it gives CASREGSYEQYF.

The V call is TRBV7-8, the J call TRBJ1-4; D uncertain. Germline V gene data show CDR1 as SGHVS and CDR2 as FQNEAQ. Trimming took 5 bases from V and 3 from J, leaving 16 bases between them. There are 16 residues in the CDR3. CDR3: CASSRSGGSANEKLFF. The DNA for the CDR3 is TGTGCCAGCAGCCGATCGGGAGGGTCAGCTAATGAAAAACTGTTTTTT. The full variable domain, with the rest looked up from reference TRBV7-8 and TRBJ1-4, is GAGVSQSPRYKVAKRGQDVALRCDPISGHVSLFWYQQALGQGPEFLTYFQNEAQLDKSGLPSDRFFAERPEGSVSTLKIQRTQQEDSAVYLCASSRSGGSANEKLFFGSGTQLSVL.

The chain uses TRBV18 and TRBJ2-1; D gene ambiguous. CDR3 size: 13 residues. Germline assignment: CDR1 KGHSH and CDR2 LQKENI. V lost 3 bases, J lost 7 bases, and 10 bases lay in between. This chain's CDR3 is CASSPTPQNEQFF. In nucleotides, the CDR3 is TGTGCCAGCTCACCTACCCCCCAAAATGAGCAGTTCTTC.

The chain has TRBV10-1 and TRBJ1-5, with D unclear. The germline V gene has CDR1 WNHNN and CDR2 SYGVQD (reference sequence). The CDR3 totals 12 residues. V was clipped by 3 bases and J by 3 bases, with 3 bases between them. CDR3 in amino acids: CASSDYNQPQHF. The CDR3 bases are TGCGCCAGCAGTGATTACAATCAGCCCCAGCATTTT.

The CDR3 is CAWTPQGISTDTQYF. CDR3 nucleotides: TGTGCCTGGACCCCCCAGGGTATTAGCACAGATACGCAGTATTTT. The chain joins TRBV30 to TRBJ2-3; maybe TRBD1 (5 bases). Trimming took 4 bases from V and 0 from J, leaving 14 bases between them. The CDR3 covers 15 residues. The germline V gene has CDR1 GTSNPN and CDR2 SVGIG (reference sequence).

As DNA, the CDR3 is TGCGCCAGCAGCGTCCACCCCCTGATGAACACAGATACGCAGTATTTT. This encodes CASSVHPLMNTDTQYF. The chain has TRBV5-1 and TRBJ2-3; no firm D call. V shed 4 bases and J shed 2 bases, with 17 bases lying between them. This CDR3 region has 16 residues. Germline V gene lookup returns CDR1 SGHRS and CDR2 YFSETQ.

V and J are TRBV3-1 (or the pseudogene TRBV3-2) and TRBJ2-2, with unresolved D. There are 13 residues in the CDR3. Germline CDR1 LGHDT, CDR2 YNNKEL (reference sequence). Trimming pared 0 bases from V and 9 bases from J, leaving 8 bases between. CDR3 region: CASSQDINWELFF. For the CDR3, the DNA is TGTGCCAGCAGCCAAGACATTAACTGGGAGCTGTTTTTT.

The rearrangement uses TRBV6-6 and TRBJ2-7; TRBD1 or TRBD2 may be the D gene (5 bases each). CDR3 length: 17 residues. V gave up 5 bases and J gave up 3 bases, with 23 bases separating them. CDR1 MNHNY and CDR2 SVGAGI come from the germline V gene (reference sequence). CDR3 protein: CASSPGLVGLGDYEQYF. The CDR3 DNA follows: TGTGCCAGCAGTCCCGGGTTAGTGGGCTTGGGGGACTACGAGCAGTACTTC.

V usage is TRBV6-4 and J usage is TRBJ2-3; D is uncertain. CDR3 length equals 13 residues. Germline loops: CDR1 MRHNA, CDR2 SNTAGT. The V gene lost 2 bases and the J gene lost 2 bases, with 5 bases spanning the gap. For the CDR3, the DNA is TGTGCCAGCAGTGACGGGGACACAGATACGCAGTATTTT. Translated, it gives CASSDGDTDTQYF.

The gene calls are TRBV18 and TRBJ1-4, with D unclear. V lost 2 bases to trimming and J lost 4 bases, with 8 bases between them. The germline gives CDR1 KGHSH, CDR2 LQKENI. This CDR3 is 14 amino acids long. CDR3 amino acids: CASSPGIFNEKLFF. The CDR3 DNA reads TGTGCCAGCTCACCAGGAATCTTTAATGAAAAACTGTTTTTT. Full variable domain (missing parts from reference TRBV18 and TRBJ1-4): NAGVMQNPRHLVRRRGQEARLRCSPMKGHSHVYWYRQLPEEGLKFMVYLQKENIIDESGMPKERFSAEFPKEGPSILRIQQVVRGDSAAYFCASSPGIFNEKLFFGSGTQLSVL.

The chain uses TRBV30 and TRBJ2-1, with D possibly being TRBD1 (6 bases). Deletions cut 1 base from V and 4 bases from J, with 8 bases between. Germline V gene data show CDR1 as GTSNPN and CDR2 as SVGIG (reference sequence). This CDR3 comprises 13 residues. The CDR3 DNA follows: TGTGCCTGGAGTGCTACAGGGTACAATGAGCAGTTCTTC. The encoded protein is CAWSATGYNEQFF.